Below are 29 T cell receptor beta chains sequenced from a single sample in a study of Graves' ophthalmopathy and Graves' hyperthyroidism. RNA transcripts were the source from which TCR beta CDR3 regions were amplified. HTBI-primed RT-PCR formed the first round, and a multiplex PCR formed the second. From the multiplex PCR reads, TCRdb called clonotypes with MiXCR, one entry per CDR3 protein. The data hold 200,000 to 300,000 distinct CDR3 sequences, with around 50% observed a single time. The sample comprised peripheral blood. These receptors all stem from an adult man with Graves' ophthalmopathy.

The chain has TRBV12-3 or TRBV12-4 and TRBJ1-2; no reliable D call. The length of the CDR3 is 12 residues. V was cut by 6 bases and J by 6 bases, with 11 bases left in between. Here the CDR3 reads CASSARQNGYTF. The CDR3 region has the DNA TGTGCCAGCAGCGCCCGGCAGAATGGCTACACCTTC.

The V and J genes are TRBV5-1 and TRBJ1-4, with D uncertain. V shed 0 bases and J shed 0 bases, with 6 bases lying between them. Germline loops: CDR1 SGHRS, CDR2 YFSETQ. The CDR3 extends over 15 amino acids. CDR3 sequence (DNA): TGCGCCAGCAGCTTGGACAGTGCAACTAATGAAAAACTGTTTTTT. Encoded protein: CASSLDSATNEKLFF.

As for this clonotype: An end of the junction does not agree with germline; a read error may underlie this. This chain joins TRBV5-8 and TRBJ2-5; 7 positions agree with TRBD1. The CDR3 is 14 residues long. Germline V CDR1 and CDR2: SGHTS, YDEGEE. The CDR3 loop is CASRRQGSQETQYF. CDR3 DNA sequence: TGCGCCAGCAGGCGACAGGGTTCACAAGAGACCCAGTACTTC.

This clonotype was observed a single time. The chain joins TRBV24-1 to TRBJ2-2, with D maybe TRBD2 (6 bases). The V and J ends lost 3 bases and 5 bases respectively, with 9 bases between them. Germline V CDR1 and CDR2: KGHDR, SFDVKD. The CDR3 is made up of 14 amino acids. The CDR3 sequence: CATSDSGGTGELFF. In nucleotides, the CDR3 is TGTGCCACCAGTGATAGTGGGGGGACCGGGGAGCTGTTTTTT.

This clonotype occurred many times. This chain joins TRBV6-1 and TRBJ1-1; 8 nucleotides match TRBD1. CDR3 length equals 15 residues. V was pared by 6 bases and J by 0 bases, with 6 bases of the junction left unmatched. Looked up from germline, CDR1 is MNHNS and CDR2 is SASEGT. CDR3 nucleotide sequence: TGTGCCAGCAGGGACAGGGCCCAGGTGAACACTGAAGCTTTCTTT. This gives the protein CASRDRAQVNTEAFF.

This clonotype has a count of ten or more. The chain carries TRBV25-1 and TRBJ1-6; no clear D gene. Trimming took 5 bases from V and 9 from J, leaving 14 bases between them. This CDR3 is 14 amino acids long. Per germline, CDR1 MGHDK and CDR2 SYGVNS. The CDR3 region is CASSSRFWSSPLHF. The CDR3 DNA reads TGTGCCAGCAGTTCCAGGTTTTGGAGTTCACCCCTCCACTTT.

Regarding this clonotype: An end of the junction differs from the germline gene, which may be a read error. The V gene is TRBV10-3, the J gene TRBJ2-7; perhaps TRBD1 as D (6 bases). Germline assignment: CDR1 ENHRY and CDR2 SYGVKD. The CDR3 is made up of 14 amino acids. In DNA, the CDR3 is TGTGCCATCAGTGAGTCTACAGGGAAGGAGACCCAGCACTTC. This sequence encodes CAISESTGKETQHF.

V gene TRBV7-9 combines with J gene TRBJ2-5; 10 nucleotides align to TRBD1. The trim removed 5 bases at V and 5 bases at J, leaving 8 bases unmatched. The CDR3 is 15 amino acids. Per the germline V gene, CDR1 is SEHNR and CDR2 is FQNEAQ (reference sequence). CDR3 in amino acids: CASSRAGQGYETQYF. Here the CDR3 DNA reads TGTGCCAGCAGCCGAGCGGGACAGGGGTATGAGACCCAGTACTTC.

The chain links TRBV7-9 to TRBJ2-2; the match to TRBD2 covers 10 bases. With 3 bases clipped from V and 1 base from J, the junction kept 2 bases outside the gene matches. The CDR3 loop spans 16 amino acids. The germline CDR1 and CDR2 sequences are SEHNR and FQNEAQ (reference sequence). CDR3 in amino acids: CASSFGTSVNTGELFF. The CDR3 bases are TGTGCCAGCAGCTTCGGGACTAGCGTGAACACCGGGGAGCTGTTTTTT.

Ten or more counts support this clonotype. This chain uses TRBV5-6 with TRBJ1-1; D gene ambiguous. The CDR3 sequence is 15 residues long. With 1 base removed from V and 1 base from J, the gap between germline ends came to 11 bases. CDR1 and CDR2 from the germline V gene are SGHDT and YYEEEE. The CDR3 coding sequence is TGTGCCAGCAGCTTGAGGGTCCCGGCGAACACTGAAGCTTTCTTT. This encodes CASSLRVPANTEAFF.

The gene calls are TRBV7-6 and TRBJ2-5; TRBD2 matches 8 bases. V dropped 1 base and J dropped 5; count of bases not matched to a gene: 12. The CDR3 is 17 amino acids. Germline CDR1 is SGHVS and CDR2 is FNYEAQ. The CDR3 DNA is TGTGCCAGCAGCTTAGTTCATCGGGGGGGGCCGAGCGAGACCCAGTACTTC. Its protein is CASSLVHRGGPSETQYF.

As to this clonotype: Since a much larger clone is just one base distant, this may be a read error. This rearrangement joins TRBV10-3 to TRBJ1-2; TRBD1 aligns across 7 bases. J lost 8 bases, V lost 7 bases, and 13 bases had no gene match. The CDR3 is 14 residues long. Germline lookup yields CDR1 ENHRY and CDR2 SYGVKD. The CDR3 reads CAITRDSLLGGYTF. The DNA of the CDR3 is TGTGCCATCACCAGGGACAGCCTCCTGGGGGGCTACACCTTC.

The chain links TRBV7-9 to TRBJ1-4; TRBD1 agrees at 10 bases. CDR1 SEHNR and CDR2 FQNEAQ come from the germline V gene (reference sequence). The V and J ends lost 5 bases and 10 bases, in that order; junction bases with no gene match: 7. The CDR3 runs 14 residues. Written as DNA, the CDR3 is TGTGCCAGCAGCGTGGGACAGGGGTTCGCAAAACTGTTTTTT. This translates into CASSVGQGFAKLFF.

The chain employs TRBV28 and TRBJ1-5, with TRBD1 matching 8 bases. Germline assignment: CDR1 MDHEN and CDR2 SYDVKM. The CDR3 has 16 amino acids. V lost 4 bases to trimming and J lost 2 bases; unmatched junction nucleotides: 7. CDR3 sequence reads: CASSSTGGSGNQPQHF. The CDR3 DNA follows: TGTGCCAGCAGTTCCACAGGGGGTTCGGGCAATCAGCCCCAGCATTTT.

V gene TRBV4-1 combines with J gene TRBJ2-5; 8 bases are shared with TRBD2. The V segment lost 4 bases and the J segment 4 bases; nucleotides outside the gene matches: 11. Germline V CDR1 and CDR2: MGHRA, YSYEKL. The CDR3 is 16 residues long. The CDR3 is CASSPGAGGAVETQYF. The CDR3 DNA is TGCGCCAGCAGCCCAGGGGCCGGGGGGGCCGTAGAGACCCAGTACTTC.

In this sample, this clonotype turned up many times. One end of the junction fails to match germline, which may point to a read error. In DNA form, the CDR3 reads TGTGCCAGCTCTCGGGACAGAGGGGAGACCCAGTACTTC. As protein: CASSRDRGETQYF. This chain links TRBV10-1 with TRBJ2-5, with 7 bases aligning to TRBD1. This CDR3 is built from 13 residues. Germline lookup yields CDR1 WNHNN and CDR2 SYGVQD (reference sequence).

A few counts support this clonotype. The rearrangement joins TRBV7-8 to TRBJ1-3, with a weak D call TRBD1 (5 bases). V lost 5 bases and J 8 bases, leaving 22 bases between the germline ends. From germline, CDR1 is SGHVS and CDR2 FQNEAQ. This CDR3 spans 16 amino acids. Here the CDR3 reads CASSPWGAATMHTIYF. The CDR3 DNA reads as TGTGCCAGCAGCCCCTGGGGCGCCGCGACGATGCACACCATATATTTT.

This clonotype was seen a handful of times. V and J are TRBV9 and TRBJ1-1; 9 bases agree with TRBD1. With V trimmed by 3 bases and J by 4 bases, 10 bases remained unmatched. The CDR3 loop spans 16 amino acids. Per germline, CDR1 SGDLS and CDR2 YYNGEE. The CDR3 bases are TGTGCCAGCAGCGCACAGACAGGGGGTGTGGGCACTGAAGCTTTCTTT. Its translation: CASSAQTGGVGTEAFF.

The genes are TRBV7-6 and TRBJ2-2; 7 nucleotides match TRBD1. Per the germline V gene, CDR1 is SGHVS and CDR2 is FNYEAQ. The length of the CDR3 is 15 residues. Germline trimming cut 4 bases from V and 1 base from J; bases unmatched to any gene: 3. The CDR3 DNA sequence: TGTGCCAGCAGCTCGGGACAGATGAACACCGGGGAGCTGTTTTTT. It specifies CASSSGQMNTGELFF.

This clonotype has ten or more counts. The V call is TRBV9, the J call TRBJ1-6; 7 bases line up with TRBD1. CDR1 and CDR2 from the germline V gene are SGDLS and YYNGEE. Trimming at V came to 3 bases and at J to 10 bases, leaving 4 bases not matched to a gene. There are 13 residues in the CDR3. The CDR3 nucleotides are TGTGCCAGCAGCGCAGACAGGGTCTCACCCCTCCACTTT. Its translation: CASSADRVSPLHF.

In its sample, this clonotype was seen a few times. The J gene is TRBJ1-1, the V gene TRBV5-1; D gene ambiguous. Germline assignment: CDR1 SGHRS and CDR2 YFSETQ. V was trimmed by 0 bases and J by 8 bases, leaving 8 bases between them. The CDR3 runs to 12 residues. The CDR3 loop is CASSLVSGEAFF. As DNA, the CDR3 is TGCGCCAGCAGCTTGGTTTCGGGGGAAGCTTTCTTT. Looking up the rest from reference TRBV5-1 and TRBJ1-1 gives the full variable domain: KAGVTQTPRYLIKTRGQQVTLSCSPISGHRSVSWYQQTPGQGLQFLFEYFSETQRNKGNFPGRFSGRQFSNSRSEMNVSTLELGDSALYLCASSLVSGEAFFGQGTRLTVV.

This clonotype was picked up many times. The chain is built from TRBV29-1 and TRBJ2-5, with D perhaps assigned TRBD1 or TRBD2 (6 bases each). Germline V gene lookup returns CDR1 SQVTM and CDR2 ANQGSEA. The CDR3 loop spans 12 amino acids. The V end was cut by 3 bases, the J end by 3 bases, with 8 bases between. The CDR3 reads CSVEEGEETQYF. CDR3 sequence (DNA): TGCAGCGTTGAGGAGGGGGAAGAGACCCAGTACTTC.

The sample holds one count of this clonotype. This chain joins TRBV10-3 and TRBJ2-5; tentative D call: TRBD2 (5 bases). The length of the CDR3 is 15 residues. Looked up from germline, CDR1 is ENHRY and CDR2 is SYGVKD. Deletions cut 3 bases from V and 1 base from J, with 12 bases between. Here the CDR3 reads CAISEPWTVQETQYF. In DNA form, the CDR3 reads TGTGCCATCAGTGAACCTTGGACTGTCCAAGAGACCCAGTACTTC.

The V and J genes are TRBV2 and TRBJ2-5, with D perhaps assigned TRBD1 or TRBD2 (6 bases each). CDR3 length equals 14 residues. V lost 8 bases, J lost 1 base, and 14 bases lay in between. Per germline, CDR1 SNHLY and CDR2 FYNNEI. In nucleotides, the CDR3 is TGTGCCAGCTGTTGGGGGGCTGGCCAAGAGACCCAGTACTTC. This translates into CASCWGAGQETQYF.

With regard to this clonotype: Its ends do not fully match the called genes, so a read error is possible. The V gene is TRBV10-3, the J gene TRBJ2-5, with D hard to call. Germline assignment: CDR1 ENHRY and CDR2 SYGVKD. This CDR3 has 16 residues. CDR3 sequence reads: CASSEPFRRYQETQYF. DNA of the CDR3: TGTGCCAGCAGTGAACCTTTTCGACGGTACCAAGAGACCCAGTACTTC.

Many counts were recorded for this clonotype. This chain links TRBV7-8 with TRBJ1-1, with D possibly TRBD1 on 5 matching bases. The CDR3 runs 11 residues. Per the germline V gene, CDR1 is SGHVS and CDR2 is FQNEAQ. V dropped 5 bases and J dropped 12 bases, with 13 bases sitting between them. The CDR3 DNA sequence: TGTGCCAGCAGCCTGGGGGGTAGGCCTTTCTTT. Its translation: CASSLGGRPFF.

The chain joins TRBV5-8 to TRBJ2-7; 10 nucleotides align to TRBD1. Germline loops: CDR1 SGHTS, CDR2 YDEGEE. With V trimmed by 0 bases and J by 11 bases, 5 bases remained unmatched. The CDR3 is 13 residues long. CDR3 nucleotide sequence: TGTGCCAGCAGCTTGGGGACAGGGGGTACGGAGTACTTC. Residues: CASSLGTGGTEYF.

This sequence joins TRBV7-2 and TRBJ1-2, with a weak D call TRBD1 (6 bases). There are 15 residues in the CDR3. With 7 bases removed from V and 3 bases from J, the gap between germline ends came to 18 bases. Germline CDR1 SGHTA, CDR2 FQGNSA. The CDR3 is CASTLGAEPHYGYTF. DNA of the CDR3: TGTGCCAGCACCTTGGGGGCAGAACCTCACTATGGCTACACCTTC. The full variable domain, in which reference TRBV7-2 and TRBJ1-2 provide the parts outside the CDR3, is GAGVSQSPSNKVTEKGKDVELRCDPISGHTALYWYRQSLGQGLEFLIYFQGNSAPDKSGLPSDRFSAERTGGSVSTLTIQRTQQEDSAVYLCASTLGAEPHYGYTFGSGTRLTVV.

This clonotype was found a few times. This sequence joins TRBV7-9 and TRBJ2-1; 7 nucleotides align to TRBD2. The CDR3 totals 15 residues. Germline V gene data show CDR1 as SEHNR and CDR2 as FQNEAQ (reference sequence). With 3 bases clipped from V and 6 bases from J, the junction kept 8 bases outside the gene matches. The CDR3 protein is CASSFTRGGANEQFF. The CDR3 DNA reads TGTGCCAGCAGCTTTACTCGCGGGGGAGCCAATGAGCAGTTCTTC.